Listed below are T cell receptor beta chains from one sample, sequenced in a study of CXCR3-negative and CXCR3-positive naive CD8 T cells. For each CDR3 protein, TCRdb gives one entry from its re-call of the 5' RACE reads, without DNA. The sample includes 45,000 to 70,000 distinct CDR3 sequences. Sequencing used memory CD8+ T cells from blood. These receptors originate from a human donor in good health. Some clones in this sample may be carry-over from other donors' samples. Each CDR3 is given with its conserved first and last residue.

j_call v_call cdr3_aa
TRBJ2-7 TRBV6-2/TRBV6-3 CASSNRDVFLYEQYF
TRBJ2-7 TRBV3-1 CASSPRLAEISGEQYF
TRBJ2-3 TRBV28 CASSLPGRTDTQYF
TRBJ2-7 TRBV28 CASSPSWREIYEQYF
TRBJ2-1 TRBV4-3 CASSQDGTGTNEQFF
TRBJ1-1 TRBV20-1 CSARGEGHLNTETFF
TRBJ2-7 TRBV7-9 CASSLEVRVEQYF
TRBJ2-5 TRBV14 CASSQDRDLQETQYF
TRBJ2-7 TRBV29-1 CSVEVGSGNEQYF
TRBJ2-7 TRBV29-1 CSALDGNSYEQYF
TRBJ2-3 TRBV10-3 CAITDHRYTDTQYF
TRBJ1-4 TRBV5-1 CASSPEGPATNEKLFF
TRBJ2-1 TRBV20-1 CSASDPSSHEQFF
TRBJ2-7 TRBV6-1 CASSRHITYEQYF
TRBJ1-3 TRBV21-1 CASSKGYGVGNTIYF
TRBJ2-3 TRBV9 CASSVGGGWAPDTQYF
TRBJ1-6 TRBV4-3 CASSQALGERYGSPLHF
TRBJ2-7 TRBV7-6 CASSSVSGVTYEQYF
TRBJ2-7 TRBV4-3 CASSQDWDSSYEQYF
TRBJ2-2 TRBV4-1 CASSQEGLAAGELFF
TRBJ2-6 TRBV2 CASLGPFAAGANVLTF
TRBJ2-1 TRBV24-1 CATSDLVRRITYNEQFF
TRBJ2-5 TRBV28 CASSSRLAGGAQETQYF
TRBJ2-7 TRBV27 CASSLSPVGLSYEQYF
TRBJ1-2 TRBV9 CASAHRGTGIYGYTF
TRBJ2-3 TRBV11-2 CASSLDPGTDTQYF
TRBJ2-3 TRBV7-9 CASSAGSTDTQYF
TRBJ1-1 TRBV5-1 CASSLGLSDTEAFF
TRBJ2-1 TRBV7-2 CASSASTGLATGADWNEQFF
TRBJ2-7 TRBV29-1 CSVAPDAYEQYF
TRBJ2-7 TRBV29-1 CSVEAGQGYEQYF
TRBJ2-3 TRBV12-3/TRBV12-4 CASSSGGSGTQYF
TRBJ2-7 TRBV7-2 CASSPLEEQYF
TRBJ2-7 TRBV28 CASSLWDSPYEQYF
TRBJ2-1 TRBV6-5 CASSYSNSHGEQFF
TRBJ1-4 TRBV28 CASSLRSPTNEKLFF
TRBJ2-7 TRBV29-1 CSVITTGTYEQYF
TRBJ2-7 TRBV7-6 CASSAGQAPYEQYF
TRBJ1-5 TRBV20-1 CSARDLQAQGESQPQHF
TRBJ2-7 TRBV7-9 CASSQPTGTGFYEQYF
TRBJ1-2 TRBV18 CASSTGQGWGYTF
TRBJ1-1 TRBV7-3 CASSLTGDGFNTEAFF
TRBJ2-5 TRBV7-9 CASSFGGIRETQYF
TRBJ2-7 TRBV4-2 CASSQDSSGGFYEQYF
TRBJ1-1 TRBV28 CASSPPGGTNTEAFF
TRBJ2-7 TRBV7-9 CASSSMRTGDGSYEQYF
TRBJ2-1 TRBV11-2 CASSLEWSSYNEQFF
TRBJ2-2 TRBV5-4 CASSLLTGTSGTNTGELFF
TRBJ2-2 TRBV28 CASSSQTVYTGELFF
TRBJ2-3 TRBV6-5 CASSYASGGPSTDTQYF
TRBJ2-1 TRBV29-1 CSVKRGENYNEQFF
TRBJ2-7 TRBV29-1 CSVRGDFSYEQYF
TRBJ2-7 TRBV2 CASRTPETFSYEQYF
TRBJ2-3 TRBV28 CASSLEEVGVSTDTQYF
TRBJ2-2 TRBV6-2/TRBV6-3 CASSTGKNTGELFF
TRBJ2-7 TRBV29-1 CSVESSGGYEQYF
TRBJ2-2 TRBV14 CASSIAGANTGELFF
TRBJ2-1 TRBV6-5 CASSYGHEQFF